These 17 T cell receptor beta chains originate from one sample sequenced in a study of tumor-infiltrating lymphocytes in primary liver carcinoma. The researchers produced TCR beta cDNA from 500 to 550 ng total RNA with a constant-region primer. Three nested multiplex PCR rounds of slightly modified ARM-PCR generated TCR beta libraries. The first two PCR rounds, roughly 10 cycles each, used TRBV1-TRBV30 forward primers and a C-beta reverse primer. TCRdb passed the multiplex PCR reads through MiXCR, listing each CDR3 protein once. The sample carries just over 300,000 distinct CDR3 sequences, roughly 60% recorded once. Germline DNA was also extracted, while the blood RNA originated from unsorted whole blood. Sequencing input: peripheral blood. The receptors shown here come from a woman between 25 and 40 years old with primary liver carcinoma and hepatitis B virus infection.

This chain joins TRBV11-2 and TRBJ2-7; TRBD2 matches at 7 bases. Trimming removed 1 base from V and 2 bases from J; junction bases left unmatched: 11. CDR3 length: 17 residues. Germline V lookup: CDR1 SGHAT, CDR2 FQNNGV. The chain's CDR3 is CASSLAFGAGEPYEQYF. CDR3 DNA: TGTGCCAGCAGCTTAGCATTCGGTGCGGGAGAGCCCTACGAGCAGTACTTC.

This clonotype was counted a few times. This may arise from a read error, as a much more abundant clone is one base away. The CDR3 does not close with the conserved phenylalanine or tryptophan, likely indicating a read error. The rearrangement links TRBV11-3 to TRBJ2-7, with unresolved D. Per germline, CDR1 SGHNT and CDR2 YENEEA. There are 13 residues in the CDR3. In DNA form, the CDR3 reads TGTGCCGGCAGCTTTTCTCCCCGCCACGAGCAGTACTCC. Protein sequence: CAGSFSPRHEQYS.

Concerning this clonotype: This clone may be a read error of a much larger clone one base away. The chain has TRBV12-3 or TRBV12-4 and TRBJ2-7; 7 nucleotides align to TRBD2. Losses at the gene ends were 6 bases for V and 6 bases for J; bases not matched to a gene: 20. The CDR3 covers 17 residues. This CDR3 reads CASSSQGLVGVRPEQYF. CDR3 nucleotide sequence: TGTGCCAGCAGCTCCCAAGGACTAGTGGGAGTACGACCCGAGCAGTACTTC.

On this clonotype: The CDR3 does not close with the conserved phenylalanine or tryptophan, likely indicating a read error. The chain recombines TRBV11-2 with TRBJ2-7; a possible D gene is TRBD2 (6 bases). Germline CDR1 and CDR2: SGHAT and FQNNGV. There are 15 residues in the CDR3. The chain's CDR3 is CAGSLAATDAYEQYL. The CDR3 DNA sequence: TGTGCCGGCAGCTTAGCGGCCACGGATGCCTACGAGCAGTACCTC.

This clonotype was counted a few times. The chain has TRBV4-1 and TRBJ1-4, with D maybe TRBD1 (5 bases). The CDR3 is made up of 16 amino acids. Germline CDR1 is MGHRA and CDR2 is YSYEKL. With 2 bases removed from V and 7 bases from J, the gap between germline ends came to 17 bases. Here the CDR3 DNA reads TGCGCCAGCAGCCAACCCCGATTTGGGGGGTTTGAAAAACTGTTTTTT. Translating it yields CASSQPRFGGFEKLFF.

Comment on this clonotype: Given a much more abundant clone one base away, this may be a read error. The gene calls are TRBV29-1 and TRBJ2-1, with unresolved D. The CDR3 is made up of 12 amino acids. The germline V gene encodes CDR1 SQVTM and CDR2 ANQGSEA. CDR3 coding DNA: TGCAGCATACGGACGGATTACAATGAGCAGATCTTC. It specifies CSIRTDYNEQIF.

V gene TRBV12-3 or TRBV12-4 combines with J gene TRBJ1-3; D unclear. The V end lost 6 bases, the J end lost 4 bases, and 7 bases lay between the germline ends. This CDR3 has 12 amino acids. The CDR3 reads CASRTAGNTIYF. The CDR3 DNA reads as TGTGCCAGCAGGACTGCAGGAAACACCATATATTTT.

CDR3 loop: CASSASGGLEQYF. Here the CDR3 DNA reads TGTGCCAGCAGCGCTAGTGGGGGGCTGGAGCAGTACTTC. The chain links TRBV7-9 to TRBJ2-7, with D perhaps given as TRBD1 or TRBD2 (6 bases each). The CDR3 covers 13 residues. Germline lookup yields CDR1 SEHNR and CDR2 FQNEAQ (reference sequence). V lost 5 bases and J 7 bases, leaving 15 bases between the germline ends.

A few counts support this clonotype. V and J are TRBV6-1 and TRBJ1-6, with D uncertain. The germline V and J ends were trimmed by 6 bases and 12 bases, with 21 bases remaining between them. The CDR3 loop spans 15 amino acids. Germline CDR1 reads MNHNS; CDR2 reads SASEGT. The DNA for the CDR3 is TGTGCCAGCAGAAAAGTGAGTCAGAACTTCGGACCCCTCCACTTT. It is translated as CASRKVSQNFGPLHF.

Many counts were recorded for this clonotype. V is TRBV6-5 and J is TRBJ1-6, with no clear D. The CDR3 is 13 amino acids. V was cut by 10 bases and J by 9 bases, with 16 bases left in between. Germline-derived CDR1 and CDR2 are MNHEY and SVGAGI. The CDR3 region has the DNA TGTGCCACTACACCCGGGGTGGGTTCACCCCTCCACTTT. Amino acids: CATTPGVGSPLHF.

Regarding this clonotype: One junction end disagrees with the germline gene, perhaps due to a read error. The V gene is TRBV7-9, the J gene TRBJ2-3; 7 bases map to TRBD1. Looked up from germline, CDR1 is SEHNR and CDR2 is FQNEAQ (reference sequence). The CDR3 loop spans 14 amino acids. The CDR3 coding sequence is TGTGCCAGCAGTTTTACAGGGGTCATAGATACGCACTATTTT. It encodes CASSFTGVIDTHYF.

For this clonotype: One junction end does not reproduce the germline sequence, and a read error may be involved. The chain joins TRBV6-5 to TRBJ2-7; no clear D gene. Germline V lookup: CDR1 MNHEY, CDR2 SVGAGI. The CDR3 contains 15 residues. CDR3 in DNA: TGTGCCAGTAGTTACAAGGGCAGCAGCTCCTACGAGCAATGCTTC. Translated: CASSYKGSSSYEQCF.

Note on this clonotype: A much larger clone is a single base away; this may be a read error. The chain combines TRBV29-1 with TRBJ2-7; 9 bases match TRBD1. This CDR3 spans 13 amino acids. Germline V gene data show CDR1 as SQVTM and CDR2 as ANQGSEA. V was clipped by 3 bases and J by 9 bases; unmatched bases: 9. CDR3 loop: CSVDDTGQGWQYF. The CDR3 DNA reads TGCAGCGTTGACGATACGGGACAGGGTTGGCAGTACTTC.

The sample holds one count of this clonotype. The chain couples TRBV11-2 to TRBJ2-2, with TRBD2 identical over 8 bases. V shed 5 bases, J shed 10 bases, and the junction held 12 bases outside the gene matches. CDR1 is SGHAT and CDR2 is FQNNGV in the germline V gene. The length of the CDR3 is 15 residues. The CDR3 loop reads CASSPGLGPSEELFF. CDR3 in DNA: TGTGCCAGCAGCCCGGGACTAGGTCCCAGCGAGGAGCTGTTTTTT.

The rearrangement links TRBV11-1 to TRBJ2-7; D is unresolved. Germline values: CDR1 SGHAT, CDR2 FQDESV (reference sequence). Trimming left V 11 bases short and J 4 bases short, with 15 bases between. The CDR3 runs 12 residues. The CDR3 reads CAYSVMGYEQYF. The CDR3 DNA sequence: TGTGCCTACAGCGTCATGGGTTACGAGCAGTACTTC.

This clonotype is a singleton in its sample. A junction end diverges from the germline sequence, so it may reflect a read error. The chain joins TRBV11-2 to TRBJ2-7; 7 nucleotides agree with TRBD1. The germline gives CDR1 SGHAT, CDR2 FQNNGV. The CDR3 consists of 15 residues. The CDR3 region has the DNA TGTGCAAGCAGCAGCCAGACAGGGTCATATAACGAGCAGTACTTC. Translating gives CASSSQTGSYNEQYF.

This clonotype was seen a handful of times. CDR3 in amino acids: CASSQGSVYNEQFF. The CDR3 DNA reads TGTGCCAGCAGCCAAGGATCAGTCTACAATGAGCAGTTCTTC. The V and J genes are TRBV14 and TRBJ2-1; D unresolved. V was trimmed by 1 base and J by 3 bases, leaving 7 bases between them. The CDR3 length is 14 residues. In germline, CDR1 is SGHDN, CDR2 FVKESK.